This TCR beta chain is drawn from a study of blood T cell repertoires in COVID-19. Turning to the study itself: Samples taken during acute and convalescent COVID-19 were collected in the United States, Italy and Spain.

Per the authors' pipeline: Using reference gene primer amplification, nucleated cell counts were estimated. Sequencing was performed with immunoSEQ multiplex PCR; in TCRdb, only in-frame clones are kept and a portion is missing. The V and J calls and clone size come from that table; D and trimming were worked out from the DNA. The sample lists about 150,000 clones, 88% occurring once. CDR1 is MNHEY and CDR2 is SVGAGI in the germline V gene. This CDR3 contains 15 residues. V was clipped by 6 bases and J by 6 bases, with 20 bases between them. This TCR was recovered from a woman between 70 and 85 years old with acute or convalescent COVID-19. The sequencing sample was made of peripheral blood. The chain carries TRBV6-5 and TRBJ1-2, with unresolved D. The CDR3 loop is CASRLSGEGANGYTF. CDR3 bases: TGTGCCAGCAGGCTATCGGGTGAGGGCGCGAATGGCTACACCTTC.